Listed below are T cell receptor beta chains from one sample, sequenced in a study of blood T cell repertoires in COVID-19. TCRdb's copy holds only in-frame clones and misses some; the assay was immunoSEQ multiplex PCR. This table holds about 210,000 clones, around 84% found once. The source material was peripheral blood. All receptors come from a man aged 55-75 years with acute or convalescent COVID-19. Each CDR3 is given with its conserved first and last residue. D genes are given only for firm matches. Size tells how often a clone was seen (once, few, many) or the class of an expanded clone, and some rows leave it out.

TRBJ2-2	16	TRBV18	TRBD1	-	CASSQRTGSNTGELFF	TGTGCCAGCTCCCAACGGACAGGGTCAAACACCGGGGAGCTGTTTTTT
TRBJ2-1	14	TRBV10-2	-	-	CASSESGGGNEQFF	TGCGCCAGCAGTGAGAGTGGGGGCGGGAATGAGCAGTTCTTC
TRBJ2-1	16	TRBV24-1	-	-	CATSDRTASTYNEQFF	TGTGCCACCAGTGATCGGACAGCATCTACCTACAATGAGCAGTTCTTC
TRBJ1-4	14	TRBV27	-	-	CASSRDKTNEKLFF	TGTGCCAGCAGTCGGGACAAAACTAATGAAAAACTGTTTTTT
TRBJ2-7	13	TRBV18	TRBD1	-	CASSNGQGYEQYF	TGTGCCAGCTCAAACGGACAGGGCTACGAGCAGTACTTC
TRBJ1-3	17	TRBV27	TRBD1	-	CASSPGAGGYSGNTIYF	TGTGCCAGCAGTCCCGGGGCAGGGGGTTACTCTGGAAACACCATATATTTT
TRBJ2-7	15	TRBV28	TRBD1	-	CASSRDSLRNYEQYF	TGTGCCAGCAGCCGGGACAGTTTAAGGAATTACGAGCAGTACTTC
TRBJ1-2	16	TRBV4-2	-	-	CASSQEARNQNYGYTF	TGTGCCAGCAGCCAAGAAGCTAGAAACCAGAACTATGGCTACACCTTC
TRBJ1-1	16	TRBV18	-	-	CASSPWRGGGDTEAFF	TGTGCCAGCTCACCATGGCGGGGGGGCGGTGACACTGAAGCTTTCTTT
TRBJ2-3	14	TRBV4-2	TRBD2	-	CASTLAGGTDTQYF	TGTGCCAGCACCCTAGCGGGAGGCACAGATACGCAGTATTTT
TRBJ1-2	15	TRBV28	-	-	CASRYPQGLDYGYTF	TGTGCCAGCAGATACCCACAGGGTTTGGACTATGGCTACACCTTC
TRBJ1-6	14	TRBV4-1	-	-	CASSQVRVGSPLHF	TGCGCCAGCAGCCAAGTCAGGGTAGGTTCACCCCTCCACTTT
TRBJ2-7	16	TRBV9	TRBD1	-	CASSVSQGALYYEQYF	TGTGCCAGCAGCGTCTCACAGGGGGCGCTTTACTACGAGCAGTACTTC
TRBJ1-6	15	TRBV5-4	-	-	CASRLETGSNSPLHF	TGTGCCAGCAGATTGGAGACAGGCAGTAATTCACCCCTCCACTTT
TRBJ1-2	15	TRBV10-3	-	-	CAISGSHLSGYGYTF	TGTGCCATCAGTGGGAGCCACTTAAGTGGCTATGGCTACACCTTC
TRBJ1-6	16	TRBV19	-	few	CASSTRGTGFDSPLHF	TGTGCCAGTAGTACCAGGGGCACAGGGTTCGATTCACCCCTCCACTTT
TRBJ1-1	15	TRBV10-3	-	-	CAISEFRGKNTEAFF	TGTGCCATCAGTGAGTTTAGGGGTAAGAACACTGAAGCTTTCTTT
TRBJ2-3	19	TRBV7-6	-	-	CASSRGQFETTASTDTQYF	TGTGCCAGCAGCCGAGGACAGTTTGAGACGACTGCTAGCACAGATACGCAGTATTTT
TRBJ1-3	17	TRBV11-2	TRBD1	-	CASSAPGQGSAGNTIYF	TGTGCCAGCAGCGCCCCGGGACAGGGGTCCGCTGGAAACACCATATATTTT
TRBJ1-4	16	TRBV7-6	-	-	CASSLVSGGLNEKLFF	TGTGCCAGCAGCTTAGTTAGCGGGGGCCTTAATGAAAAACTGTTTTTT
TRBJ1-5	15	TRBV6-5	TRBD1	-	CASSPTQGAVQPQHF	TGTGCCAGCAGCCCCACTCAGGGGGCCGTCCAGCCCCAGCATTTT
TRBJ2-2	14	TRBV19	-	-	CASTPRGRTGELFF	TGTGCCAGTACCCCGAGAGGCCGCACCGGGGAGCTGTTTTTT
TRBJ1-5	16	TRBV7-2	TRBD1	-	CASSLAWQGARQPQHF	TGTGCCAGCAGCTTAGCTTGGCAGGGGGCACGCCAGCCCCAGCATTTT
TRBJ1-1	15	TRBV19	TRBD1	once	CASSIRQGLNTEAFF	TGTGCCAGTAGTATCCGACAGGGATTGAACACTGAAGCTTTCTTT